Reported below is one T cell receptor (beta chain). This entry is derived from a study of blood T cell repertoires in COVID-19. Sequencing was performed with immunoSEQ multiplex PCR; in TCRdb, only in-frame clones are kept and a portion is missing. The table shows around 150,000 clones, with around 87% occurring only once. This sequence originates from a woman aged 60-75 years with active or convalescent COVID-19. The sample consisted of peripheral blood.

Here the CDR3 reads CASSGPGQGGTEAFF. In DNA form, the CDR3 reads TGCGCCAGCAGCGGACCGGGACAGGGAGGCACTGAAGCTTTCTTT. The chain joins TRBV5-1 to TRBJ1-1, with 9 positions matching TRBD1. This CDR3 has 15 residues. Germline V gives CDR1 SGHRS, CDR2 YFSETQ. With V trimmed by 4 bases and J by 4 bases, 8 bases remained unmatched.